Listed below are T cell receptor beta chains from one sample, sequenced in a study of vaccination effects on CD4 cells after COVID-19. Clones were sequenced by immunoSEQ multiplex PCR, and TCRdb holds only the in-frame ones, with some missing. The sample carries approximately 60,000 clones, approximately 72% recorded once. These receptors have no known antigen. This sample comprised CD4+ T cells from PBMCs cultured without peptide, obtained before COVID-19 vaccination. These receptors were obtained from a human donor who had a prior SARS-CoV-2 infection. Each CDR3 is given with its conserved first and last residue. Fields, in order: clone size, V gene, CDR3 length, J gene, CDR3 protein. The listing skips clone size in some rows; elsewhere it reads once, few, many or a size class.

size: NA
V: TRBV7-2
length: 15
J: TRBJ1-2
CDR3: CASSLNTATFKGYTF

size: once
V: TRBV29-1
length: 18
J: TRBJ2-7
CDR3: CSVFIAGVHGTFSYEQYF

size: NA
V: TRBV6-5
length: 13
J: TRBJ1-4
CDR3: CASSQGQLEKLFF

size: NA
V: TRBV6-1
length: 14
J: TRBJ1-5
CDR3: CASTTGTGNQPQHF

size: NA
V: TRBV2
length: 16
J: TRBJ1-5
CDR3: CASSGMGSYSNQPQHF

size: NA
V: TRBV5-6
length: 16
J: TRBJ2-7
CDR3: CASSLRLGLVSYEQYF

size: NA
V: TRBV19
length: 15
J: TRBJ2-3
CDR3: CASSIDRLAGDTQYF

size: NA
V: TRBV12-3/TRBV12-4
length: 13
J: TRBJ1-5
CDR3: CASSLLGEQPQHF

size: NA
V: TRBV5-1
length: 16
J: TRBJ2-3
CDR3: CASSLAWPASTDTQYF

size: NA
V: TRBV6-5
length: 12
J: TRBJ2-3
CDR3: CASSYSANTQYF